A single sample is the source of the 27 T cell receptor beta chains below, sequenced in a study of cytomegalovirus exposure and HLA in healthy donors. TCRdb keeps only in-frame clones here, not all; method: immunoSEQ multiplex PCR. The sample lists 300,000 to 400,000 clones, 86% seen once, with roughly 0.8% in the top ten. Specimen: PBMCs. These receptors all stem from a woman between 18 and 29 years old in good health and CMV-seronegative.

The chain has TRBV7-2 and TRBJ2-7, with 13 bases lining up with TRBD2. Germline-derived CDR1 and CDR2 are SGHTA and FQGNSA. The CDR3 totals 19 residues. Trimming took 3 bases from V and 0 from J; bases not matched to a gene: 11. In DNA form, the CDR3 reads TGTGCCAGCAGCTTTAGACGGACTAGCGGGAGAAGAGACTCCTACGAGCAGTACTTC. Translating gives CASSFRRTSGRRDSYEQYF.

This rearrangement joins TRBV5-6 to TRBJ2-7; 8 nucleotides line up with TRBD1. CDR1 SGHDT and CDR2 YYEEEE come from the germline V gene. The J segment lost 7 bases and the V segment lost 6 bases, leaving 15 bases of the junction unmatched. This CDR3 is 15 amino acids long. CDR3 region: CASNLGQGGWGEQYF. CDR3 nucleotides: TGTGCCAGCAATCTTGGACAGGGTGGCTGGGGGGAGCAGTACTTC.

The genes are TRBV4-1 and TRBJ2-1; TRBD2 aligns across 15 bases. CDR1 and CDR2 (germline): MGHRA, YSYEKL. The CDR3 is 20 amino acids. The V and J ends lost 4 bases and 4 bases, in that order; junction bases with no gene match: 14. DNA for the CDR3: TGCGCCAGCAGCCCACTTGGGACTAGCGGGAGGTCCCCATTTTACAATGAGCAGTTCTTC. As protein: CASSPLGTSGRSPFYNEQFF.

V gene TRBV15 combines with J gene TRBJ2-5, with 11 bases lining up with TRBD1. V was clipped by 1 base and J by 5 bases; unmatched bases: 6. The CDR3 is 16 residues long. Germline assignment: CDR1 LNHNV and CDR2 YYDKDF (reference sequence). The DNA of the CDR3 is TGTGCCACCAGCAGAGGCCGGACAGGGGGCCTGGAGACCCAGTACTTC. Protein: CATSRGRTGGLETQYF.

This chain links TRBV2 with TRBJ1-1, with 8 bases that match TRBD1. J lost 4 bases, V lost 7 bases, and 8 bases had no gene match. CDR3 length: 14 amino acids. Germline V gene sequence: CDR1 SNHLY, CDR2 FYNNEI. The CDR3 reads CASNGQGGVTEAFF. CDR3 coding DNA: TGTGCCAGCAACGGACAGGGAGGGGTCACTGAAGCTTTCTTT.

The chain employs TRBV19 and TRBJ1-2; weak D call: TRBD1 (5 bases). This CDR3 has 16 residues. Germline CDR1 reads LNHDA; CDR2 reads SQIVND (reference sequence). V lost 4 bases and J lost 5, with 20 bases in between. The CDR3 sequence is CASSSIFQGQEYGYTF. The CDR3 coding sequence is TGTGCCAGTAGTAGTATATTTCAGGGCCAGGAATATGGCTACACCTTC.

Only a few counts were recorded for this clone. This chain joins TRBV2 and TRBJ2-7; 10 positions match TRBD1. Looked up from germline, CDR1 is SNHLY and CDR2 is FYNNEI. CDR3 length: 14 amino acids. V dropped 6 bases and J dropped 2; count of bases not matched to a gene: 4. The CDR3 nucleotides are TGTGCCAGCAGAGCCGGGACAGGGGCCTACGAGCAGTACTTC. This encodes CASRAGTGAYEQYF.

This clone was seen a few times. The genes are TRBV28 and TRBJ2-7, with 10 bases identical to TRBD1. The CDR3 is 13 amino acids. Germline V gives CDR1 MDHEN, CDR2 SYDVKM. The V and J ends lost 5 bases and 5 bases, in that order; junction bases with no gene match: 3. The DNA of the CDR3 is TGTGCCAGCAGTCGGACAGGGGGAAACGAGCAGTACTTC. Protein product: CASSRTGGNEQYF. Filled out from reference TRBV28 and TRBJ2-7, the complete variable domain reads DVKVTQSSRYLVKRTGEKVFLECVQDMDHENMFWYRQDPGLGLRLIYFSYDVKMKEKGDIPEGYSVSREKKERFSLILESASTNQTSMYLCASSRTGGNEQYFGPGTRLTVT.

The chain is built from TRBV28 and TRBJ2-3; D not certain. CDR1 and CDR2 from the germline V gene are MDHEN and SYDVKM. The V and J ends lost 5 bases and 0 bases respectively, with 9 bases between them. The CDR3 totals 14 residues. The CDR3 DNA is TGTGCCAGCAGTACCCGGAGAAGCACAGATACGCAGTATTTT. Translation: CASSTRRSTDTQYF.

The chain has TRBV19 and TRBJ2-7; 9 positions match TRBD2. V was clipped by 4 bases and J by 6 bases; unmatched bases: 4. Germline V lookup: CDR1 LNHDA, CDR2 SQIVND (reference sequence). The CDR3 loop spans 13 amino acids. CDR3 amino acids: CASSRTSGFEQYF. CDR3 in DNA: TGTGCCAGTAGTAGAACTAGCGGGTTCGAGCAGTACTTC.

The sample holds a few counts of this clone. The V call is TRBV2, the J call TRBJ2-7; D perhaps matches TRBD1 (5 bases). Trimming took 5 bases from V and 0 from J, leaving 14 bases between them. This CDR3 comprises 15 residues. CDR1 and CDR2 (germline): SNHLY, FYNNEI. The CDR3 spells CASSSYQDSSYEQYF. The CDR3, as DNA: TGTGCCAGCAGTAGCTATCAAGACAGCTCCTACGAGCAGTACTTC.

The chain carries TRBV25-1 and TRBJ1-2, with a tentative D call TRBD1 (5 bases). The CDR3 sequence is 14 residues long. V lost 6 bases to trimming and J lost 2 bases, with 13 bases between them. Germline V gene lookup returns CDR1 MGHDK and CDR2 SYGVNS. DNA for the CDR3: TGTGCCAGCAGCGCCCCCGGGGGGAACTATGGCTACACCTTC. Protein product: CASSAPGGNYGYTF.

The rearrangement uses TRBV6-6 and TRBJ1-1, with D possibly TRBD1 on 5 matching bases. Per the germline V gene, CDR1 is MNHNY and CDR2 is SVGAGI (reference sequence). The length of the CDR3 is 15 residues. V was trimmed by 0 bases and J by 1 base, leaving 9 bases between them. The CDR3 spells CASSYSQGRNTEAFF. CDR3 DNA: TGTGCCAGCAGTTACTCTCAGGGCCGGAACACTGAAGCTTTCTTT.

The chain uses TRBV27 and TRBJ1-5; D is uncertain. The CDR3 spans 14 residues. Per the germline V gene, CDR1 is MNHEY and CDR2 is SMNVEV (reference sequence). The V and J ends lost 6 bases and 6 bases respectively, with 15 bases between them. DNA of the CDR3: TGTGCCAGCAGACTGACGGGGTTGTTTCAGCCCCAGCATTTT. Its protein is CASRLTGLFQPQHF.

This clone was observed once. V gene TRBV7-9 combines with J gene TRBJ2-6; the D gene is possibly TRBD1 (6 bases). Trimming cost V 1 base and J 4 bases, with 11 bases left between them. This CDR3 region has 16 residues. The germline CDR1 and CDR2 sequences are SEHNR and FQNEAQ (reference sequence). CDR3: CASSLEGGRGANVLTF. The CDR3, as DNA: TGTGCCAGCAGCTTAGAAGGGGGTAGAGGGGCCAACGTCCTGACTTTC.

J is TRBJ2-5 and V is TRBV4-2; unclear D gene. Germline lookup yields CDR1 LGHNA and CDR2 YNFKEQ. CDR3 length: 15 amino acids. The V and J ends lost 0 bases and 1 base respectively, with 9 bases between them. CDR3 protein: CASSQDLGFQETQYF. CDR3 nucleotides: TGTGCCAGCAGCCAAGATCTAGGTTTCCAAGAGACCCAGTACTTC.

The rearrangement links TRBV28 to TRBJ1-2, with D unresolved. The CDR3 spans 12 residues. V lost 9 bases and J lost 3, with 11 bases in between. CDR1 is MDHEN, CDR2 SYDVKM, per germline. CDR3 in amino acids: CASKTQDYGYTF. CDR3 coding DNA: TGTGCCAGTAAAACCCAGGACTATGGCTACACCTTC.

This clone has just a few counts. This sequence joins TRBV9 and TRBJ2-1; 8 nucleotides match TRBD1. Germline-derived CDR1 and CDR2 are SGDLS and YYNGEE. V lost 8 bases to trimming and J lost 2 bases; unmatched junction nucleotides: 6. The CDR3 has 14 residues. This chain's CDR3 is CASSGGATYNEQFF. The CDR3 DNA is TGTGCCAGTTCAGGGGGCGCTACCTACAATGAGCAGTTCTTC.

The DNA for the CDR3 is TGTGCCAGCAGCTCCCCGGGGTCTGAAGATACGCAGTATTTT. Translated: CASSSPGSEDTQYF. This rearrangement joins TRBV7-2 to TRBJ2-3; tentative D call: TRBD2 (5 bases). CDR3 size: 14 residues. The germline V and J ends were trimmed by 4 bases and 5 bases, with 13 bases remaining between them. Germline assignment: CDR1 SGHTA and CDR2 FQGNSA.

The chain uses TRBV2 and TRBJ1-1; weak D call: TRBD1 (6 bases). Germline V gene data show CDR1 as SNHLY and CDR2 as FYNNEI. The CDR3 loop spans 14 amino acids. The V end lost 4 bases, the J end lost 4 bases, and 13 bases lay between the germline ends. The DNA for the CDR3 is TGTGCCAGCAGTGGGGCGACAGGCTCCACTGAAGCTTTCTTT. Translated: CASSGATGSTEAFF.

This clone was seen just once. V is TRBV5-4 and J is TRBJ1-2, with D possibly matching TRBD1 (5 bases). With 0 bases removed from V and 8 bases from J, the gap between germline ends came to 14 bases. The V gene's germline CDR1 is SGHNT and CDR2 YYREEE (reference sequence). The CDR3 is 14 residues long. Written as DNA, the CDR3 is TGTGCCAGCAGCTTGGTAGGGCAGGGCCGAGGCTACACCTTC. Translating it yields CASSLVGQGRGYTF.

V and J are TRBV6-5 and TRBJ2-7; tentatively, D is TRBD1 (6 bases). Germline-derived CDR1 and CDR2 are MNHEY and SVGAGI. CDR3 length: 14 residues. V was cut by 5 bases and J by 0 bases, with 11 bases left in between. The CDR3 protein is CASSPRDTSYEQYF. The CDR3 bases are TGTGCCAGCAGTCCTCGGGACACCTCCTACGAGCAGTACTTC.

The chain couples TRBV15 to TRBJ1-2; D is uncertain. The CDR3 totals 14 residues. V shed 0 bases and J shed 6 bases, with 11 bases lying between them. Germline CDR1 reads LNHNV; CDR2 reads YYDKDF (reference sequence). The CDR3 sequence: CATSRDFKGDGYTF. For the CDR3, the DNA is TGTGCCACCAGCAGAGATTTTAAGGGAGATGGCTACACCTTC.

The gene calls are TRBV19 and TRBJ1-5; 7 nucleotides line up with TRBD1. CDR1 and CDR2 (germline): LNHDA, SQIVND (reference sequence). CDR3 size: 16 residues. V was clipped by 6 bases and J by 4 bases; unmatched bases: 12. CDR3 residues: CASRPRDSGRNQPQHF. The DNA for the CDR3 is TGTGCCAGTAGGCCCCGGGACAGCGGAAGAAATCAGCCCCAGCATTTT.

This clone was found a few times. The genes are TRBV7-3 and TRBJ2-2; 10 bases map to TRBD2. CDR3 length equals 17 residues. Germline-derived CDR1 and CDR2 are SGHTA and FQGTGA. After removal of 0 bases from V and 7 bases from J, the junction contained 8 bases not matched to a gene. This CDR3 is CASSLTPSGSRGGELFF. CDR3 DNA: TGTGCCAGCAGCTTAACGCCTAGCGGGAGCAGGGGCGGGGAGCTGTTTTTT.

J is TRBJ1-1 and V is TRBV6-1; 8 nucleotides match TRBD1. Germline lookup yields CDR1 MNHNS and CDR2 SASEGT. The CDR3 runs 11 residues. The V gene end was trimmed by 7 bases and the J gene end by 8 bases; junction bases not matched to a gene: 3. CDR3 coding DNA: TGTGCCAGCACCCGGACAGGGGAAGCTTTCTTT. Translation gives CASTRTGEAFF.

The gene calls are TRBV28 and TRBJ1-2; 11 bases agree with TRBD1. The germline CDR1 and CDR2 sequences are MDHEN and SYDVKM. V lost 3 bases and J lost 7; bases outside the gene matches: 7. CDR3 size: 15 residues. The CDR3 spells CASSLAGTGGGGYTF. The CDR3 DNA reads TGTGCCAGCAGTTTGGCCGGGACAGGGGGGGGTGGCTACACCTTC.